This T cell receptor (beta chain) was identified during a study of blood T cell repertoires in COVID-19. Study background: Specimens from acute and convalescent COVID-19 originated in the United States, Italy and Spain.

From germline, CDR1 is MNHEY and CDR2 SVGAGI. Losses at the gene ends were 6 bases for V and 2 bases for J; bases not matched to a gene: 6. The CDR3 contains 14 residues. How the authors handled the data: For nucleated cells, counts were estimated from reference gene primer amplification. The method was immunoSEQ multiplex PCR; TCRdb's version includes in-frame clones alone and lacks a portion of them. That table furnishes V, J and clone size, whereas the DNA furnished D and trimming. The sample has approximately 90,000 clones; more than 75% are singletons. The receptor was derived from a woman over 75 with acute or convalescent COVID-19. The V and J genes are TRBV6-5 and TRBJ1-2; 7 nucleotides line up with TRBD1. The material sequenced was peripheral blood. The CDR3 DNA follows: TGTGCCAGCAGATACCCGACAGGGAACTATGGCTACACCTTC. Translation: CASRYPTGNYGYTF.